This paragraph reports one T cell receptor beta chain. No cognate antigen has been identified for it. Base-call qualities are not available, and no considerably larger clone is one nucleotide away. Library prep was done by the immunoSEQ multiplex PCR assay. RNA was extracted from all samples and reverse transcribed into cDNA, which served as template for TCR sequencing. First-strand cDNA was synthesized using SuperScript III with a 2:1 mix of oligo-dT and random hexamers. A synthetic immune receptor repertoire was used to assess amplification bias, and residual bias was removed computationally. Processing in the source paper ran as follows. After raw reads were preprocessed to remove errors, the CDR3 was defined following IMGT conventions as running from the conserved cysteine to phenylalanine. Clonality was computed by normalizing Shannon entropy by log2 of the number of productive unique TCRs and subtracting the result from 1. Whether each scalp clone was CD4 or CD8 was inferred by checking scalp TCRbeta sequences against the CD4 and CD8 repertoires from sorted blood. TCRdb carries this immuneACCESS record with in-frame sequences only. Its versions omit some clonotypes, under half of them owing to an unresolved V gene in the studies checked, with the rest unexplained. For V, J and clone size, that table is used; D and trimming come from the DNA. The sample yields under 150,000 clones; over 55% were counted once. Of the sample, around 6% is held by the ten largest clones.

This sample stems from a study of CD8+ T cells in alopecia areata (dated by TCRdb to 2016 to 2019). About the investigation overall: Treated patients were enrolled in an open-label pilot trial of oral tofacitinib at 5 to 10 mg twice daily for moderate-to-severe alopecia areata. Biopsies were taken from tofacitinib-treated patients at baseline and at 4 and 24 weeks of treatment, and a later scalp biopsy was taken in several of the tofacitinib-treated patients. Patients received tofacitinib for 6 to 18 months and were then followed off drug for 6 months to check for delayed response and recurrence. In treated patients, disease severity was measured using the SALT score, which gives the percentage of scalp surface area affected. Clonality in the scalp was compared among normal scalp (n=4), patchy alopecia areata scalp (n=8), and alopecia totalis/universalis scalp (n=8). TCRbeta CDR3 regions were amplified by immunoSEQ multiplex PCR using 35 Vbeta forward and 13 Jbeta reverse primers. RNA was obtained with the PAXgene miRNA kit for fixed scalp, the miRNeasy kit for PBMCs, and the RNeasy kit for mouse skin. In both human patients and the C3H/HeJ mouse model, the study applied high-throughput TCRbeta sequencing to look at T cell clonal expansion in alopecia areata. On the human side, TCRbeta sequencing was run on scalp tissue and on sorted CD4+ and CD8+ peripheral blood T cells from healthy controls and from alopecia areata patients with either patchy or totalis/universalis disease. What the authors observed across the whole study: Because the treated cohort was small and included a single nonresponder, larger studies are needed to assess links between baseline CD8+ expansion and response. Many expanded lesional clones were found to persist in scalp and blood during tofacitinib treatment, and relapse after treatment cessation may be partly explained by this persistence. Shared TCR sequences between patients were less evident than in mice, which may be partly attributable to HLA diversity in the patient population. Scalp TCR repertoire analysis is complicated because resident alphabeta T cells in normal human skin are also sequenced, whereas mouse skin is dominated by gammadelta T cells. Compared with normal scalp, lesional scalp, particularly in alopecia totalis/universalis, had higher clonality and more expanded CD8+ clones, which suggests antigenic drive. Tofacitinib significantly decreased scalp clonality and the number of expanded CD8+ clones among the top 100 scalp clones.

The time point label, read with the paper, signifies: less than five weeks on oral tofacitinib. What the treatment or condition label conveys for this sample: oral pan-JAK inhibitor, 5-10 mg twice daily. Lesional scalp punch biopsies and peripheral blood were obtained from alopecia areata patients. PBMCs were isolated by density centrifugation and stained for CD3, CD4 and CD8, after which CD4+ and CD8+ T cells were sorted on a FACSAria. For CDR1 and CDR2, the germline V gene (reference sequence) lists SEHNR and FQNEAQ. The CDR3, from cysteine to phenylalanine, totals 14 residues. The read is trimmed to its CDR3 DNA, 42 bases read in frame from base 1. Trimming costs V 1 base and J 1 base, and their ends lie 7 bases apart.

The material was CD4+ T cells sorted from blood, obtained at week 4, from a patient treated with tofacitinib. This receptor was obtained from a human donor with alopecia areata. This chain is built from TRBV7-9 and TRBJ1-1; the D gene remains uncertain. The CDR3 protein is CASSLVYGNTEAFF. The DNA is as follows: TGTGCCAGCAGCTTAGTCTACGGGAACACTGAAGCTTTCTTT. The full variable domain, with segments outside the CDR3 supplied by the reference TRBV7-9 and TRBJ1-1 proteins, appears as DTGVSQNPRHKITKRGQNVTFRCDPISEHNRLYWYRQTLGQGPEFLTYFQNEAQLEKSRLLSDRFSAERPKGSFSTLEIQRTEQGDSAMYLCASSLVYGNTEAFFGQGTRLTVV.